Sequencing of this T cell receptor beta chain was carried out in a study of PD-1 blockade in classical Hodgkin lymphoma. Points from the study as a whole: While CD8+ TCR diversity did not rise significantly by C4D1, CD4+ TCR diversity did.

V lost 4 bases and J 2 bases, leaving 14 bases between the germline ends. The CDR3 is 15 amino acids. The germline CDR1 and CDR2 sequences are SGDLS and YYNGEE. Specified time point: cycle 4 day 1 (C4D1), after 6 weeks of nivolumab. No patient escaped relapse after autologous stem cell transplantation, and brentuximab vedotin exposure varied. Profiled with immunoSEQ multiplex PCR; TCRdb holds only in-frame clones, not every one. The repertoire holds tens of thousands of clones, about 83% seen once, with 15% to 20% in the top ten. This clone has just a few counts. As yet, its antigen is unknown. The starting material was peripheral blood mononuclear cells (PBMCs), obtained before the fourth cycle of nivolumab. The rearrangement links TRBV9 to TRBJ2-3; D gene ambiguous. This receptor was identified in a human donor with classical Hodgkin lymphoma. CDR3 sequence (DNA): TGTGCCAGCAGCCCAGGCGGCGGATACACAGATACGCAGTATTTT. It is translated as CASSPGGGYTDTQYF.